This TCR beta chain originates from a study of immune cell composition in non-small cell lung cancer. Libraries were prepared by immunoSEQ multiplex PCR; TCRdb keeps only in-frame clonotypes and omits some of them. The sample records under 7,000 clones, approximately 84% being singletons. Source material: lung tumor tissue. These TCRs come from a human donor with non-small cell lung cancer.

V and J are TRBV5-1 and TRBJ1-1; perhaps TRBD1 as D (5 bases). The CDR3 length is 14 residues. Germline values: CDR1 SGHRS, CDR2 YFSETQ. Between the trimmed V and J ends, which lost 4 bases and 0 bases, there was a span of 10 bases. Here the CDR3 DNA reads TGCGCCAGCAGCCAGGGTGGGTTGAACACTGAAGCTTTCTTT. This sequence encodes CASSQGGLNTEAFF.